The sequence of this TCR beta chain was determined in a study of vaccination effects on CD4 cells after COVID-19. Background on the study: Two-dose BNT162b2 or mRNA-1273 vaccination was given to participants. Study-level findings and limits: Vaccine-induced clones in healthy vaccinees cross-reacted with common cold coronaviruses in only 1 of 255 cases. The study enrolled few convalescent patients and sampled no early post-infection timepoints.

In the ViraFEST assay, antigen-specific CD4+ clonotypes were identified by expansion after peptide-pool stimulation. Scientists isolated CD4+ T cells after an approximately 11-day culture period ended. All vaccine recipients tested negative for nucleocapsid antibodies and had never contracted SARS-CoV-2 infection. Cultures used around 1.8 million PBMC per well, 9.5 to 10 IU/ml IL-2 and 10 ug/ml peptides. Notes on this clone: The antigen remains unidentified.

Some clones are missing from TCRdb's copy, which holds only in-frame ones; the method was immunoSEQ multiplex PCR. Found here are 23,000 or so clones, about two thirds of them singletons; the top ten hold more than 3%. V shed 4 bases, J shed 9 bases, and the junction held 10 bases outside the gene matches. The CDR3 covers 15 residues. Germline V gene sequence: CDR1 MNHEY, CDR2 SVGEGT. The material sequenced was CD4+ T cells from PBMCs cultured with SARS-CoV-2 spike peptides, taken before COVID-19 vaccination. V gene TRBV6-2 or TRBV6-3 combines with J gene TRBJ2-5; 11 nucleotides line up with TRBD2. The clonotype was recovered from a human donor who received a COVID-19 vaccine. The CDR3 reads CASSSGTSGNKAQYF. Here the CDR3 DNA reads TGTGCCAGCAGTTCCGGGACTAGCGGCAATAAGGCCCAGTACTTC.